This TCR beta chain was recorded in a study of control samples from healthy donors and cancer patients. TCRdb's copy holds only in-frame clones and misses some; the assay was immunoSEQ multiplex PCR. The table shows some 20,000 clones, with approximately 78% occurring only once. The CDR3 consists of 13 residues. V was cut by 9 bases and J by 3 bases, with 15 bases left in between. From germline, CDR1 is LNHDA and CDR2 SQIVND (reference sequence). This TCR derives from a man older than 75 with head and neck cancer. The sample consisted of PBMCs. This sequence joins TRBV19 and TRBJ2-7, with D tentatively TRBD1 (5 bases). CDR3 loop: CASRQRPFYEQYF. The DNA of the CDR3 is TGTGCCAGCAGACAGCGACCGTTCTACGAGCAGTACTTC.